This T cell receptor beta chain was recovered during a study of T cells in Graves' hyperthyroidism and ophthalmopathy. Study background: Peripheral blood was taken when the disease was first diagnosed, before any treatment began.

Absence of ophthalmopathy progression within 18 months defined stable Graves' hyperthyroidism. Diagnosing involved the use of clinical symptoms, serum thyroxine and TRAb, thyroid ultrasound and orbital computed tomography. This clonotype came up a few times. The CDR3 is 14 residues long. The germline V gene has CDR1 LNHNV and CDR2 YYDKDF (reference sequence). Trimming shortened V by 0 bases and J by 6 bases, and 11 bases separated the two germline ends. The source material, RNA transcripts, was used to amplify TCR beta CDR3 regions. When the TCR CDR3 underwent first-round RT-PCR, the HTBI primer set was used. TCRdb independently ran MiXCR on the multiplex PCR reads; one entry per CDR3 protein. The sample records about 500,000 distinct CDR3 sequences, around an eighth being singletons.

The chain has TRBV15 and TRBJ1-1; maybe TRBD1 (6 bases). The sequenced sample was blood. The clonotype comes from a woman aged 18-29 years with Graves' hyperthyroidism. CDR3 DNA sequence: TGTGCCACCAGCAGAGACCTAGGGGGGGCTGAAGCTTTCTTT. Its translation is CATSRDLGGAEAFF.